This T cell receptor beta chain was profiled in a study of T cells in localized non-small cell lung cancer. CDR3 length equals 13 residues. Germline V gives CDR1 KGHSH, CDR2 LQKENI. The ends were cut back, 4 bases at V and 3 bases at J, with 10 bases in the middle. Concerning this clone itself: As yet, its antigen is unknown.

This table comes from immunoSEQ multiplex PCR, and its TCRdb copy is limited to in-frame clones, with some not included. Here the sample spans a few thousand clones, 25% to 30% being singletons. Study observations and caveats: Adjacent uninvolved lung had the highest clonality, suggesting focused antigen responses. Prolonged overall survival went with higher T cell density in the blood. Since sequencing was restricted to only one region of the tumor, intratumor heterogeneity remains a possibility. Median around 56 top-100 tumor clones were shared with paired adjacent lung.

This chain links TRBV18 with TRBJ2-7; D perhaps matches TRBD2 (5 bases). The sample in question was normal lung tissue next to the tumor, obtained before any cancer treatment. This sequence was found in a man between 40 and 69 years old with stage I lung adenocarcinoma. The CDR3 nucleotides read TGTGCCAGCTCACGCGGACGGGACTACGAGCAGTACTTC. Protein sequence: CASSRGRDYEQYF.